This T cell receptor (beta chain) originates from a study of cytomegalovirus exposure and HLA in healthy donors (dated by TCRdb to 2016 to 2017). Some background on the complete study: According to an earlier analysis of a few hundred of the donors, some 180 million T cells yielded some 120 million unique TCR beta sequences and approximately 280 Gb of sequence data. An early release covering 500 to 750 HLA-typed donors comprised 250 to 350 gigabases of sequencing data and approximately 80 million unique TCR sequences. The genetic ancestry cluster associated with self-reported Caucasian donors included 81% of the approximately 430 genotyped donors. The aim of the study was to test whether cataloging public T cell receptors could identify signatures of past pathogen exposure. The study used immunosequencing to profile the T cell repertoires of under 700 subjects and linked those repertoires to cytomegalovirus serostatus. Besides the first cohort of around 700 subjects, a separate validation cohort made up of roughly 130 different subjects was used. The study combined high-throughput TCR immunosequencing, statistical association of individual TCRs with disease status, and machine learning to predict cytomegalovirus infection status. A later analysis re-examined previously published TCR beta repertoires from about 700 donors and added high-resolution HLA genotyping to investigate patterns of TCR occurrence. In the later analysis, no new phenotypic data were used to find candidate immune exposures; instead, reliance was placed on TCR beta sequences and their occurrence across donors. An earlier analysis of 587 of the donors used high-throughput TCR beta sequencing to judge whether each TCR beta V gene segment behaved as functional or pseudogenic. Alongside the repertoire data, information on donor age, sex, ethnicity and CMV serostatus was compiled. Genome-wide SNP genotypes for about 60% of the roughly 670 donors were used in a later genetic analysis, which treated that subset as a discovery cohort. All discovery cohort repertoires had been generated on a single sequencing platform. HLA typing included class I and class II loci at four-digit resolution. Typing coverage differed by locus: A, B, C, DRB1 and DQB1 were typed in roughly 629-630 donors, DQA1 in about 510, DPA1 in 600 to 610, and DPB1 in 400 to 490. A few DR-DQ haplotypes were treated as single units for association and clustering because of strong linkage in the cohort. On average, roughly 200,000 unique TCR beta nucleotide sequences were sequenced per donor among 300 to 500 genotyped donors of the cohort, with 15% to 20% of those sequences being non-productive. The full study reports these points: The only immune exposure information available for the cohort was CMV serostatus. When HLA alleles, especially DR and DQ, strongly co-occurred, TCR associations were difficult to assign to individual alleles. In a later analysis, some 18,000 TCR beta sequences were associated with specific HLA alleles at a false discovery rate of 0.05. While some public TCRs were present in many individuals, most TCR sequences turned up only very rarely across donors. A cluster of highly shared sequence variants was judged likely to be a technical artifact of the sequencing pipeline. Because counts were too low, some 16 rarely observed V segments, including chromosome 9 orphons, were excluded from the earlier analysis of 587 of the donors. A later genetic analysis reported fewer N-insertions in productive TCRs among donors in an Asian-associated ancestry cluster than the roughly 640-donor mean. Correlated functional status among segregating V segments might reflect linkage disequilibrium, but an unknown experimental factor could not be ruled out. The study gave a list of about 170 TCR beta chains associated with cytomegalovirus. The classifier was reported to diagnose cytomegalovirus status with high specificity and sensitivity in both the original cohort and the validation cohort. Presence/absence analyses assumed roughly uniform sequencing depth across donors, an assumption that may not hold. An association between a missense DCLRE1C variant and V-gene and J-gene trimming of TCR beta chains was found in a later genetic analysis and replicated in an independent cohort. Because HLA typing was missing for some donors at each locus, association tests included only the typed subset. In an earlier analysis of roughly 500 of the donors, most TCR beta V segments appeared in productive rearrangements about 90% or about 30% of the time, broadly matching IMGT annotations. Most CMV-associated TCR beta chains appeared to be HLA-restricted in a later analysis, and the HLA associations seemed to be driven largely by CMV exposure. According to a later analysis, parvovirus B19, influenza, CMV and Epstein-Barr virus appeared linked to several top co-occurrence clusters. It was suggested by the authors that the approach could potentially be generalized to other disease states and immunological phenotypes. A further reported finding was that TCR beta sequences accurately predicted the HLA-A and HLA-B alleles for most subjects in the first cohort. A few of the identified cytomegalovirus-associated TCR beta chains were confirmed in vitro to be specific for cytomegalovirus antigens. The cohort was sequenced for TCR beta chains only, and without alpha or paired-chain data the features that could be detected were limited. In a later analysis, the rate of TCR association differed among HLA loci, with DRB1 alleles having the most associated TCRs and HLA-C alleles having the fewest. Compared with equally common non-associated chains, HLA-associated TCR beta chains in a later analysis were more clonally expanded and had lower generation probabilities. Because the 87-base-pair reads could not distinguish some IMGT-functional V segments, including TRBV6-2 and TRBV6-3, those segments were excluded.

This clone showed up just once. Its antigen target is currently unknown. Base qualities are not recorded, but no much larger clone differs from it by a single base. The cohort comprised 710 or so healthy bone marrow donors. All cohort members were sampled while nominally healthy, although unrecorded immune exposures were likely present. The donor tested CMV seropositive, placing the donor among the 290 or so seropositive members of the cohort. Every donor gave a peripheral blood sample, and the peripheral blood mononuclear cells from that sample were used for TCR beta sequencing. The Qiagen DNeasy Blood Extraction Kit was used to extract genomic DNA from the blood cell samples. The library was built by means of the immunoSEQ multiplex PCR assay. For the multiplex PCR, a mixture combining 60 forward primers for TCR Vbeta segments and 13 reverse primers for TCR Jbeta segments was used. A multiplex PCR assay on genomic DNA amplified the CDR3 region of rearranged TCR beta genes. On the Illumina HiSeq System, the amplified TCR beta libraries were sequenced as 87-base-pair reads. On the authors' methods: Across the 640 or so repertoires, a later analysis counted 78 million or so unique TCR beta chains, 9.5 million to 13 million of which were shared by at least two donors. Raw reads were error-corrected and collapsed into unique sequences with a nearest-neighbor algorithm that merged closely related sequences to remove PCR and sequencing errors. Alignment of CDR3 sequences to IMGT reference sequences was used to assign V, D and J gene segments. For a sequence to be retained, at least a six-nucleotide match to both a V gene segment and a J gene segment was required. Rearrangements were called productive when the CDR3 lacked stop codons and stayed in frame with V and J; all others were non-productive. CDR3 was defined according to IMGT convention as the region running from the second conserved V-encoded cysteine to the conserved J-encoded phenylalanine. The earlier analysis of about 570 of the donors excluded any sequence lacking an unambiguous match to a single V gene segment. An earlier analysis of a few hundred of the donors classified V segments as functional when productive rearrangements were above 56.7% and as segregating when the standard deviation between donors was above 5%. A statistical classification framework was developed to diagnose cytomegalovirus status using the catalog of TCR beta chain sequences. In a later analysis, TCR nucleotide sequences were compared against IMGT/GENE-DB human TR gene sequences so that V and J genes could be assigned. In a later analysis, CDR3 sequences and most-parsimonious VDJ recombination scenarios were assigned using the TCRdist pipeline. In a later analysis, each TCR beta chain was defined by its CDR3 amino acid sequence together with its V-gene family, and reads without a unique V-gene family were excluded. As a way to deal with suspected cross-contamination and a sequencing artifact, a later analysis dropped roughly 620 nucleotide sequences that were highly shared and had low generation probability. In a later analysis, a clonal expansion index for each public chain was calculated from normalized within-repertoire ranks of inferred template counts. In a later analysis, generation probabilities were computed using a VDJ recombination model fitted to out-of-frame rearrangements, and the results were checked against IGoR. In a later analysis, hypergeometric tests were used to score TCR-TCR, TCR-HLA and TCR-CMV co-occurrence, with a repertoire-size bias correction applied to TCR pairs. False discovery rates were estimated in a later analysis by permuting HLA or CMV assignments 20 times. A later analysis grouped co-occurring TCRs with DBSCAN, adding TCRdist sequence similarity when clustering within HLA-allele-positive subsets. Repertoires with fewer than 30,000 or more than 120,000 public chains, plus five repertoires with anomalous nucleotide sharing, were excluded from co-occurrence clustering. Not all clones reach the TCRdb copy of this immuneACCESS table, which keeps in-frame sequences only. Checked studies attribute under half of the gap to unresolved V genes and leave the rest unexplained. The V and J calls and the clone size are those of that table, but D and trimming were determined from the DNA. The sample table lists 120,000 or so clones, around 66% of them with a count of one. Less than 9% of the sample lies in the top ten.

The CDR3 runs 15 amino acids, cysteine and phenylalanine included. CDR3 DNA only is kept here, 45 bases in frame from base 1. V trim: 3 bases; J trim: 0 bases; unmatched bases: 5. The CDR1 and CDR2 encoded by the germline V gene are SGHVS and FQNEAQ. Recombination linked TRBV7-8 to TRBJ2-7, with TRBD2 matching 7 junction bases. The sequence was collected from a woman in her forties in good health and CMV-seropositive. The specimen sequenced was PBMCs. Here is the DNA: TGTGCCAGCAGCTTCCCGTCGGGAGGCTCCTACGAGCAGTACTTC. It is translated as CASSFPSGGSYEQYF.